This is a list of T cell receptor beta chains from one sample in a study of T cells in Graves' hyperthyroidism and ophthalmopathy. TCRdb passed the multiplex PCR reads through MiXCR, listing each CDR3 protein once. The sample lists roughly 330,000 distinct CDR3 sequences, roughly 17% occurring once. Sample: blood. Every receptor here comes from a young man with Graves' hyperthyroidism. Both conserved end residues are part of each CDR3. D genes are given only for firm matches. Size values are once, few and many counts, or a class for expanded clones, and some rows have none.

J | length | V | D | size | DNA | CDR3
TRBJ1-2 | 12 | TRBV29-1 | . | . | TGCAGCTCGAACAAGGGGGACTATGGCTACACCTTC | CSSNKGDYGYTF
TRBJ2-7 | 12 | TRBV7-2 | . | many | TGTGCCAGCAGACAGAGCTCCTACGAGCAGTACTTC | CASRQSSYEQYF
TRBJ2-1 | 17 | TRBV7-9 | TRBD2 | many | TGTGCCAGCAGCTTATCACCGGGGACTAGCGTGTACAATGAGCAGTTCTTC | CASSLSPGTSVYNEQFF
TRBJ2-3 | 14 | TRBV24-1 | . | . | TGTGCCACCAGTGAAGGACAGCCCACAGATACGCAGTATTTT | CATSEGQPTDTQYF
TRBJ2-4 | 17 | TRBV20-1 | . | . | TGCAGTGCCTTAGATATCCTACGGAAAGGGGCCAAAAACATTCAGTACTTC | CSALDILRKGAKNIQYF
TRBJ2-7 | 13 | TRBV6-1 | . | few | TGTGCCAGCAGCGGGGGGCAGACCTACGAGCAGTACTTC | CASSGGQTYEQYF
TRBJ2-5 | 14 | TRBV19 | . | . | TGTGGCAGTAGTCCTCCTCGGACCCAAGAGACCCAGTACTTC | CGSSPPRTQETQYF
TRBJ1-1 | 13 | TRBV3-1 | . | many | TGTGCCAGCAGCCATACAGTTTCGGCTGAAGCTTTCTTT | CASSHTVSAEAFF
TRBJ2-7 | 15 | TRBV6-1 | . | many | TGTGCCAGCAGCGGGTCCATAGCGGCCCCCTACGAGCAGTACTTC | CASSGSIAAPYEQYF
TRBJ1-1 | 13 | TRBV5-1 | . | few | TGCGCCAGCAGCTTTGAGGCGAACACTGAAGCTTTCTTT | CASSFEANTEAFF
TRBJ2-4 | 18 | TRBV4-1 | . | few | TGCGCCAGCAGCCAAGGGGCAGCAGAAGGGAGGGCCAAAAACATTCAGTACTTC | CASSQGAAEGRAKNIQYF
TRBJ2-2 | 15 | TRBV12-3/TRBV12-4 | TRBD1 | . | TGTGCCAGCAGGCCCCAGGGGGCGGTGGTCGGGGAGCTGTTTTTT | CASRPQGAVVGELFF
TRBJ2-7 | 12 | TRBV29-1 | . | few | TGCAGCGTTGCGGGCCGTCGCGACGAGCAGTACTTC | CSVAGRRDEQYF
TRBJ2-5 | 14 | TRBV7-3 | . | many | TGTGCCAGCAGCCAGATCGCAGGGGAGGGGACCCAGTACTTC | CASSQIAGEGTQYF
TRBJ1-1 | 14 | TRBV3-1 | . | once | TGTGCCAGCAGCCGCGCGGGACTGGACACTGAAGCTTTCTTT | CASSRAGLDTEAFF
TRBJ2-1 | 24 | TRBV11-2 | TRBD2 | many | TGTGCCAGCAGCTTCCTGACGGGCAGGCCACCCGATGGGACTAGCGGGAGGATATCCAATGAGCAGTTCTTC | CASSFLTGRPPDGTSGRISNEQFF
TRBJ1-2 | 15 | TRBV5-1 | . | few | TGCGCCAGCAGCACCCAGGACGGGACCGTTGATGGCTACACCTTC | CASSTQDGTVDGYTF
TRBJ1-2 | 14 | TRBV24-1 | TRBD1 | many | TGTGCCACCAGTGAAAGGACAGGGAACTATGGCTACACCTTC | CATSERTGNYGYTF
TRBJ2-5 | 16 | TRBV6-2/TRBV6-3 | TRBD2 | . | TGTGCCAGCACCGAAAGAGCGGGAGGGATCCAAGAGACCCAGTACTTC | CASTERAGGIQETQYF
TRBJ2-3 | 17 | TRBV13 | TRBD2 | . | TGTGCCAGCAGCCCATCCGGGACTAGCGGAAGAGGGGACACGCAGTATTTT | CASSPSGTSGRGDTQYF
TRBJ2-5 | 14 | TRBV5-1 | . | few | TGCGCCAGCAGCTCCCAGGAAGGACAAGAGACCCAGTACTTC | CASSSQEGQETQYF
TRBJ1-5 | 16 | TRBV6-1 | TRBD1 | . | TGTGCCAGCAGGTACGTCCGGGGACAGCGCAATCAGCCCCAGCATTTT | CASRYVRGQRNQPQHF
TRBJ2-7 | 14 | TRBV5-6 | . | . | TGTGCCAGCAGCTCGGGACACCTCTCCTACGAGCAGTACTTC | CASSSGHLSYEQYF
TRBJ2-5 | 14 | TRBV29-1 | TRBD2 | few | TGCAGCGTTGCGGTAGCGGGAGGGAGGGAGACCCAGTACTTC | CSVAVAGGRETQYF
TRBJ1-2 | 13 | TRBV27 | . | few | TGTGCCAGCAGTTTAAACAGTTTCTATGGCTACACCTTC | CASSLNSFYGYTF
TRBJ2-3 | 12 | TRBV20-1 | . | many | TGCAGTGCTCTTTATAGCACAGATACGCAGTATTTT | CSALYSTDTQYF
TRBJ2-7 | 13 | TRBV5-1 | TRBD2 | many | TGCGCCAGCAGCTTTGGGGGGGACTACGAGCAGTACTTC | CASSFGGDYEQYF
TRBJ2-5 | 15 | TRBV13 | TRBD1 | many | TGTGCCAGCAGCTCCCACAGGGGAGCACGAGAGACCCAGTACTTC | CASSSHRGARETQYF
TRBJ2-1 | 13 | TRBV9 | . | many | TGTGCCAGCAGCCCCCCTCGGCTTCGGGAGCAGTTCTTC | CASSPPRLREQFF
TRBJ2-7 | 14 | TRBV7-8 | . | . | TGTGCCAGCAGCCCTGAGATCCGGGACTACGAGCAGTACTTC | CASSPEIRDYEQYF
TRBJ2-7 | 15 | TRBV10-3 | TRBD2 | many | TGTGCCATCGGCCCCGGGACTAGCGGGACTGAGGAGCAGTACTTC | CAIGPGTSGTEEQYF
TRBJ2-7 | 13 | TRBV10-3 | TRBD1 | many | TGTGCCACCGCGGGACAGGGGACCTACGAGCAGTACTTC | CATAGQGTYEQYF
TRBJ2-1 | 17 | TRBV11-2 | . | many | TGTGCCAGCAGCTTCAACCTACCCAAGCCCCTCGGGAATGAGCAGTTCTTC | CASSFNLPKPLGNEQFF
TRBJ2-2 | 15 | TRBV6-5 | . | many | TGTGCCAGCAGTTACTCGGACAGCTACACCGGGGAGCTGTTTTTT | CASSYSDSYTGELFF
TRBJ2-7 | 13 | TRBV28 | . | many | TGTGCCAGTTTGGGTCTGTCCCTCCACGAGCAGTACTTC | CASLGLSLHEQYF
TRBJ2-3 | 11 | TRBV7-8 | . | many | TGTGCCAGCAGCTTACTCGTTACGCAGTATTTT | CASSLLVTQYF
TRBJ2-7 | 11 | TRBV4-1 | . | . | TGCGCCAGCAGCCAAGACTACGAGCAGTACTTC | CASSQDYEQYF
TRBJ2-1 | 15 | TRBV5-1 | TRBD2 | many | TGCGCCAGCAGCACGGGACTAGCGCTCTACAATGAGCAGTTCTTC | CASSTGLALYNEQFF
TRBJ2-7 | 11 | TRBV7-2 | . | . | TGTGCCAGCAGCTTAGGGACCTTGCAGTACTTC | CASSLGTLQYF
TRBJ1-5 | 14 | TRBV28 | TRBD1 | many | TGTGCCAGCAGTTTCGGACAGGGCAATCAGCCCCAGCATTTT | CASSFGQGNQPQHF
TRBJ1-2 | 16 | TRBV3-1 | . | . | TGTGCCAGCAGCCCCCTCGCCGGGAGGACGAACTATGGCTACACCTTC | CASSPLAGRTNYGYTF
TRBJ2-7 | 13 | TRBV4-1 | . | many | TGTGCCAGCAGCCCGGGACCCTCCTACGAGCAGTACTTC | CASSPGPSYEQYF
TRBJ2-1 | 15 | TRBV3-1 | . | many | TGTGCCAGCAGCCTCGGCCCACGGGCCTACAATGAGCAGTTCTTC | CASSLGPRAYNEQFF
TRBJ1-5 | 15 | TRBV20-1 | . | once | TGCAGTGTGGGGCTTCGGGGATGGGGCAATCAGCCCCAGCATTTT | CSVGLRGWGNQPQHF
TRBJ2-2 | 15 | TRBV11-3 | . | many | TGTGCCAGCAAGGGGGGGGGTCGTGACACCGGGGAGCTGTTTTTT | CASKGGGRDTGELFF
TRBJ2-1 | 15 | TRBV7-3 | . | many | TGTGCCAGCAGTCCGGAAGTCAGCTCCTACAATGAGCAGTTCTTC | CASSPEVSSYNEQFF
TRBJ2-3 | 18 | TRBV12-3/TRBV12-4 | TRBD2 | many | TGTGCCAGCAGTTCCCCCGGGGGGACTAGCGGGAGGACGGATACGCAGTATTTT | CASSSPGGTSGRTDTQYF
TRBJ2-1 | 16 | TRBV20-1 | . | . | TGCAGTGCTAGAGAGTTCGGCGTCAGCTCCTACAATGAGCAGTTCTTC | CSAREFGVSSYNEQFF
TRBJ1-3 | 12 | TRBV12-3/TRBV12-4 | . | few | TGTGCCAGCAGAACACCCGGAAACACCATATATTTT | CASRTPGNTIYF
TRBJ1-5 | 16 | TRBV3-1 | . | many | TGTGCCAGCAGCCAAGGAACGGCAGCCACAAATCAGCCCCAGCATTTT | CASSQGTAATNQPQHF
TRBJ2-7 | 15 | TRBV4-1 | TRBD2 | many | TGCGCCAGCAGCCAAGTTGCGGGAGGGCCATCCGAGCAGTACTTC | CASSQVAGGPSEQYF
TRBJ1-2 | 14 | TRBV28 | TRBD1 | many | TGTGCCAGCAGTTTTCAGGGGGGCCCCATTGGCTACACCTTC | CASSFQGGPIGYTF
TRBJ2-7 | 11 | TRBV20-1 | . | many | TGCAGTGCTTATCGACCCTACGAGCAGTACTTC | CSAYRPYEQYF